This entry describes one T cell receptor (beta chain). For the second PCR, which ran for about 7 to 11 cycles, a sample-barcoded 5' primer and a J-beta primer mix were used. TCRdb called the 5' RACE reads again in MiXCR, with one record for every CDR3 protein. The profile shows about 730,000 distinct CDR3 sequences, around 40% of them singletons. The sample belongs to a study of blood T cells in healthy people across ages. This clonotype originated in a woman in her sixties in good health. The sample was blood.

CDR3 DNA sequence: TGTGCCAGCAGCGCGGACCACTCCTACAATGAGCAGTACTTC. It yields the protein CASSADHSYNEQYF. This chain links TRBV9 with TRBJ2-1; no clear D. The J call may be mistaken, given a closer DNA end match to TRBJ2-7. The CDR3 sequence is 14 residues long. Per germline, CDR1 SGDLS and CDR2 YYNGEE.